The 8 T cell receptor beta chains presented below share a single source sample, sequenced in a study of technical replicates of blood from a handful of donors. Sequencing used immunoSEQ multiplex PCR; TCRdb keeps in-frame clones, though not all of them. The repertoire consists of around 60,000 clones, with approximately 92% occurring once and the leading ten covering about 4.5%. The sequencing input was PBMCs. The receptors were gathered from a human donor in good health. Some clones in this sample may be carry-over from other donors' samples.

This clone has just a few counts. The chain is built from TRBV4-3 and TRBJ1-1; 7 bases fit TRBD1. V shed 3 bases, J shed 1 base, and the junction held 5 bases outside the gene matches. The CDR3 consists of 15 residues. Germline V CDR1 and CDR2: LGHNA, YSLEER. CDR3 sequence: CASSHRQGWNTEAFF. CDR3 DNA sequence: TGCGCCAGCAGCCACAGACAGGGCTGGAACACTGAAGCTTTCTTT.

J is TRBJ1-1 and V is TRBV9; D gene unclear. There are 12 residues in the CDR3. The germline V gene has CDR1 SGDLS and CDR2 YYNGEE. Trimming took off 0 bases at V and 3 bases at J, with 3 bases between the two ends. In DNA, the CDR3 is TGTGCCAGCAGCGTAGCTGACACTGAAGCTTTCTTT. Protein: CASSVADTEAFF.

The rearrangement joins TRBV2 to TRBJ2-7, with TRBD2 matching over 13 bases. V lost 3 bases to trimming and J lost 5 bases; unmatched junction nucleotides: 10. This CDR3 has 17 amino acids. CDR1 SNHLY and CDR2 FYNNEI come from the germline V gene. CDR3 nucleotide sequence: TGTGCCAGCAGTGACCCGACTAGCGGGGGGTTTTTCGACGAGCAGTACTTC. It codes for CASSDPTSGGFFDEQYF.

This chain's CDR3 is CASSELRTAEGYTF. The CDR3 nucleotides are TGTGCCAGCAGTGAACTCCGGACAGCGGAGGGCTACACCTTC. J is TRBJ1-2 and V is TRBV6-1; weak D call: TRBD1 (6 bases). Trimming took off 2 bases at V and 8 bases at J, with 15 bases between the two ends. In germline, CDR1 is MNHNS, CDR2 SASEGT. This CDR3 is built from 14 residues.

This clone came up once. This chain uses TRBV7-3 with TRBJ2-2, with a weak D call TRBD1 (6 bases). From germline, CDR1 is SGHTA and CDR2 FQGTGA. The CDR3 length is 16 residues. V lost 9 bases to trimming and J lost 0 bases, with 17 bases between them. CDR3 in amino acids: CASSKAGTTNTGELFF. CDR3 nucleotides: TGTGCCAGTTCTAAGGCCGGGACAACGAACACCGGGGAGCTGTTTTTT.

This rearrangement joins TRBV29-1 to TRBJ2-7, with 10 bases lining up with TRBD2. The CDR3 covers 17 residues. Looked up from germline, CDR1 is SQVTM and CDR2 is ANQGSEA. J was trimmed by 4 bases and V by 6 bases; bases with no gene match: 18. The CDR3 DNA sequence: TGCAGCGTCGCCGGGACTAGCGTCCAAAAGGGGGAGTACGAGCAGTACTTC. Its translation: CSVAGTSVQKGEYEQYF.

In DNA form, the CDR3 reads TGTGCCAGCAGATCGACAGGGACTGAAGCTTTCTTT. Translation: CASRSTGTEAFF. V and J are TRBV7-9 and TRBJ1-1; TRBD1 matches at 7 bases. Losses at the gene ends were 6 bases for V and 5 bases for J; bases not matched to a gene: 3. Per germline, CDR1 SEHNR and CDR2 FQNEAQ (reference sequence). The CDR3 extends over 12 amino acids.

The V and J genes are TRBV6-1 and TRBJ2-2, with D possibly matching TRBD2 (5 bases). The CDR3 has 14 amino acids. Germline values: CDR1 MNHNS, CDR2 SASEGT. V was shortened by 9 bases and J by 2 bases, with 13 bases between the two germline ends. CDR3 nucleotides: TGTGCCAGTTCCGGGAACCGAAACACCGGGGAGCTGTTTTTT. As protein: CASSGNRNTGELFF.